This is a list of T cell receptor beta chains from one sample in a study of blood T cell repertoires in COVID-19. TCRdb's table, derived via immunoSEQ multiplex PCR, lists solely in-frame clones and lacks some. The profile shows 85,000 to 110,000 clones, 88% of them singletons. What was sequenced was peripheral blood. The source is a human donor in a cohort sampled during active COVID-19. Both conserved end residues are part of each CDR3. A D gene is named only where the DNA matches it firmly. Clone size is given for some rows only: seen once, a few or many times, or a class if the clone is expanded.

16	-	TRBV6-1	-	CASSEATTVPIYEQYF
16	-	TRBV28	TRBD1	CASSPSSQGAWTEAFF
14	-	TRBV6-5	-	CASSYSPSVNEQFF
13	-	TRBV7-2	-	CASSLQRSYEQYF
15	-	TRBV5-4	TRBD1	CASSWGQVGGLEQYF
15	-	TRBV7-2	TRBD2	CASSSTGLGRNEQFF
17	-	TRBV7-9	TRBD2	CASSVGEGTSSGYEQYF
17	-	TRBV18	TRBD1	CASSPPGTGSYGNTIYF
13	-	TRBV10-1	-	CASSGPRDTQEYF
13	-	TRBV4-1	-	CASSPLVTYGYTF
15	-	TRBV5-1	-	CASSLVGGGTDTQYF
15	once	TRBV27	-	CASSFWGRFLTEQYF
13	-	TRBV6-6	-	CASTFLLGQPQHF
18	-	TRBV5-1	TRBD2	CASSLTSGTSSSTDTQYF
17	-	TRBV4-1	TRBD1	CASSQDRGQGRLETQYF
14	-	TRBV19	-	CASSIQGLNEKLFF
15	-	TRBV5-1	-	CASSPLPREGEKLFF
17	-	TRBV7-8	TRBD1	CASSLGRGREVGQPQHF
13	-	TRBV5-1	TRBD1	CASRDRRLNEQFF
15	-	TRBV11-2	-	CASSLVLRSGYEQYF
15	-	TRBV5-1	-	CASSLVDSVYNEQFF
16	-	TRBV11-2	TRBD2	CASSRDGYSGYNEQFF